Each of the 27 T cell receptor beta chains below was sequenced from the same sample in a study of cytomegalovirus exposure and HLA in healthy donors. PCR used 60 Vbeta primers and 13 Jbeta primers. The repertoire was sequenced with immunoSEQ multiplex PCR; TCRdb's copy has only in-frame clones and lacks some. The profile covers some 100,000 clones, with approximately 72% appearing a single time and 14% taken by the ten largest. Sequenced material: PBMCs. Every receptor here comes from a male donor in good health and CMV-seropositive.

This chain joins TRBV19 and TRBJ1-6, with 9 bases lining up with TRBD1. Germline trimming cut 10 bases from V and 6 bases from J; bases unmatched to any gene: 7. CDR1 and CDR2 (germline): LNHDA, SQIVND (reference sequence). This CDR3 spans 14 amino acids. CDR3: CATSSTGGNSPLHF. The CDR3 bases are TGTGCCACCTCATCGACAGGGGGTAATTCACCCCTCCACTTT.

This chain joins TRBV6-5 and TRBJ2-3; 9 bases fit TRBD1. With 0 bases clipped from V and 5 bases from J, the junction kept 3 bases outside the gene matches. The germline V gene has CDR1 MNHEY and CDR2 SVGAGI. The CDR3 loop spans 15 amino acids. The CDR3 DNA sequence: TGTGCCAGCAGTTACTCGGGACAGGGATTAGATACGCAGTATTTT. The encoded protein is CASSYSGQGLDTQYF.

The rearrangement links TRBV13 to TRBJ1-1; TRBD1 is a possible D gene (6 bases). This CDR3 spans 15 amino acids. Between the trimmed V and J ends, which lost 5 bases and 0 bases, there was a span of 13 bases. Germline V lookup: CDR1 PRHDT, CDR2 FYEKMQ (reference sequence). CDR3 protein: CASSLLGAMNTEAFF. CDR3 DNA: TGTGCCAGCAGCCTACTGGGGGCCATGAACACTGAAGCTTTCTTT.

This clone was counted a few times. This chain joins TRBV6-5 and TRBJ1-5, with a possible D match to TRBD1 (5 bases). Germline CDR1 reads MNHEY; CDR2 reads SVGAGI. This CDR3 is built from 16 residues. The ends were cut back, 8 bases at V and 0 bases at J, with 17 bases in the middle. CDR3 nucleotides: TGTGCCAGCGGTTTCTCCCCAGGGTATAGCAATCAGCCCCAGCATTTT. As protein: CASGFSPGYSNQPQHF.

The gene calls are TRBV6-1 and TRBJ1-6, with 8 bases matching TRBD1. The CDR3 totals 16 residues. The ends lost 0 bases at V and 4 bases at J; junction bases unmatched: 2. The germline CDR1 and CDR2 sequences are MNHNS and SASEGT. The CDR3: CASSEATGAYNSPLHF. The CDR3 DNA is TGTGCCAGCAGTGAAGCGACAGGGGCGTATAATTCACCCCTCCACTTT.

The chain carries TRBV5-1 and TRBJ1-6; perhaps TRBD1 as D (5 bases). The length of the CDR3 is 16 residues. V was clipped by 2 bases and J by 10 bases, with 19 bases between them. The germline V gene has CDR1 SGHRS and CDR2 YFSETQ. Here the CDR3 reads CASSLSDSVLGSPLHF. DNA of the CDR3: TGCGCCAGCAGCTTATCCGACAGTGTTCTGGGGTCACCCCTCCACTTT.

The V and J genes are TRBV6-5 and TRBJ1-2; 7 nucleotides match TRBD1. The V gene's germline CDR1 is MNHEY and CDR2 SVGAGI. CDR3 length equals 12 residues. Losses at the gene ends were 9 bases for V and 3 bases for J; bases not matched to a gene: 4. This CDR3 reads CASGRGDYGYTF. CDR3 in DNA: TGTGCCAGTGGCAGGGGGGACTATGGCTACACCTTC.

The chain uses TRBV13 and TRBJ2-3; tentatively, D is TRBD1 (6 bases). V was trimmed by 5 bases and J by 2 bases, leaving 20 bases between them. CDR3 length equals 17 residues. Germline values: CDR1 PRHDT, CDR2 FYEKMQ (reference sequence). The CDR3 protein is CASSQKSYGGLTDTQYF. In DNA form, the CDR3 reads TGTGCCAGCAGCCAAAAAAGTTATGGGGGCCTCACAGATACGCAGTATTTT.

The rearrangement links TRBV30 to TRBJ2-7; the match to TRBD1 covers 8 bases. J lost 3 bases, V lost 2 bases, and 3 bases had no gene match. Germline V gives CDR1 GTSNPN, CDR2 SVGIG (reference sequence). The CDR3 is 13 residues long. CDR3 residues: CAWSTGGNYEQYF. The CDR3 bases are TGTGCCTGGAGTACAGGGGGGAACTACGAGCAGTACTTC.

The chain uses TRBV19 and TRBJ2-3; D is possibly TRBD1 (6 bases). With 1 base removed from V and 1 base from J, the gap between germline ends came to 9 bases. The CDR3 is 15 residues long. Germline CDR1 and CDR2: LNHDA and SQIVND (reference sequence). The CDR3 protein is CASSIAGGGTDTQYF. The CDR3 nucleotides are TGTGCCAGTAGTATAGCTGGGGGCGGCACAGATACGCAGTATTTT.

CDR3 nucleotide sequence: TGTGCCAGCAGTCCGATCGAGGGGGCGATTCAGCCCCAGCATTTT. Its translation: CASSPIEGAIQPQHF. The chain is built from TRBV27 and TRBJ1-5, with 7 bases fitting TRBD1. CDR1 is MNHEY, CDR2 SMNVEV, per germline (reference sequence). The CDR3 has 15 amino acids. Germline trimming cut 5 bases from V and 6 bases from J; bases unmatched to any gene: 10.

The chain uses TRBV5-4 and TRBJ1-4; a weak D match, TRBD1 (6 bases). CDR3 length equals 13 residues. Looked up from germline, CDR1 is SGHNT and CDR2 is YYREEE (reference sequence). Trimming removed 4 bases at V and 8 bases at J, with 12 bases between. As DNA, the CDR3 is TGTGCCAGCAGCACGCCTCAGGGGGAAAAACTGTTTTTT. It translates to CASSTPQGEKLFF.

V usage is TRBV19 and J usage is TRBJ2-6; D not certain. Germline V gene lookup returns CDR1 LNHDA and CDR2 SQIVND (reference sequence). The CDR3 has 17 amino acids. The ends were cut back, 7 bases at V and 2 bases at J, with 18 bases in the middle. The CDR3 DNA sequence: TGTGCCAGTACCCAAACGAAACGAGTAACTGGGGCCAACGTCCTGACTTTC. It specifies CASTQTKRVTGANVLTF.

This chain links TRBV7-2 with TRBJ2-1; D remains ambiguous. The CDR3 has 17 residues. Germline CDR1 SGHTA, CDR2 FQGNSA. The V gene lost 2 bases and the J gene lost 0 bases, with 14 bases spanning the gap. In nucleotides, the CDR3 is TGTGCCAGCAGCTTATTGTTACAGTCCAGCTCCTACAATGAGCAGTTCTTC. Protein: CASSLLLQSSSYNEQFF. Full variable domain (remainder filled in from reference TRBV7-2 and TRBJ2-1): GAGVSQSPSNKVTEKGKDVELRCDPISGHTALYWYRQSLGQGLEFLIYFQGNSAPDKSGLPSDRFSAERTGGSVSTLTIQRTQQEDSAVYLCASSLLLQSSSYNEQFFGPGTRLTVL.

The V and J genes are TRBV28 and TRBJ2-7, with a tentative D call TRBD1 (6 bases). The germline gives CDR1 MDHEN, CDR2 SYDVKM. The CDR3 is 12 residues long. V was trimmed by 6 bases and J by 3 bases, leaving 9 bases between them. The CDR3 bases are TGTGCCAGCAGAACAGGGTACTACGAGCAGTACTTC. Translating gives CASRTGYYEQYF.

This clone was recorded only once. The chain has TRBV19 and TRBJ1-2; D might be TRBD1 (5 bases). CDR1 LNHDA and CDR2 SQIVND come from the germline V gene (reference sequence). Trimming removed 8 bases from V and 5 bases from J, with 18 bases in between. The CDR3 has 14 amino acids. The CDR3 region is CASSAGTEGYGYTF. CDR3 bases: TGTGCCAGTTCCGCTGGGACGGAGGGTTATGGCTACACCTTC.

The rearrangement joins TRBV14 to TRBJ2-1, with 7 nucleotides matching TRBD1. This CDR3 has 17 amino acids. The J segment lost 2 bases and the V segment lost 1 base, leaving 8 bases of the junction unmatched. Germline values: CDR1 SGHDN, CDR2 FVKESK. CDR3 loop: CASSQVSGTVAYNEQFF. For the CDR3, the DNA is TGTGCCAGCAGCCAAGTGTCCGGGACAGTTGCCTACAATGAGCAGTTCTTC. Full variable domain (outside the CDR3, taken from reference TRBV14 and TRBJ2-1): EAGVTQFPSHSVIEKGQTVTLRCDPISGHDNLYWYRRVMGKEIKFLLHFVKESKQDESGMPNNRFLAERTGGTYSTLKVQPAELEDSGVYFCASSQVSGTVAYNEQFFGPGTRLTVL.

In its sample, this clone was seen once. J is TRBJ2-5 and V is TRBV9; TRBD1 is a possible D gene (6 bases). Germline CDR1 reads SGDLS; CDR2 reads YYNGEE. This CDR3 comprises 17 residues. V dropped 0 bases and J dropped 2 bases, with 17 bases sitting between them. The chain's CDR3 is CASSVGGQPLGQETQYF. The CDR3 nucleotides read TGTGCCAGCAGCGTAGGTGGACAGCCCCTGGGGCAAGAGACCCAGTACTTC.

The chain uses TRBV7-9 and TRBJ1-2; 7 bases line up with TRBD1. Germline-derived CDR1 and CDR2 are SEHNR and FQNEAQ (reference sequence). V was pared by 5 bases and J by 5 bases, with 5 bases of the junction left unmatched. This CDR3 comprises 13 residues. CDR3 DNA: TGTGCCAGCAGCGGAGACAGGGATTATGGCTACACCTTC. This codes for CASSGDRDYGYTF.

This clone was detected once. CDR3: CASSSGLPNSPLHF. The CDR3 nucleotides are TGTGCCAGCAGCTCTGGGCTTCCAAATTCACCCCTCCACTTT. The V gene is TRBV5-4, the J gene TRBJ1-6; unclear D gene. V gave up 3 bases and J gave up 7 bases, with 11 bases separating them. Germline V gene lookup returns CDR1 SGHNT and CDR2 YYREEE (reference sequence). This CDR3 spans 14 amino acids.

The chain employs TRBV18 and TRBJ2-2; 11 bases agree with TRBD2. After removal of 1 base from V and 2 bases from J, the junction contained 9 bases not matched to a gene. The CDR3 totals 19 residues. Germline V gives CDR1 KGHSH, CDR2 LQKENI. The CDR3: CASSPRTMGLAANTGELFF. The CDR3 DNA reads TGTGCCAGCTCACCACGTACGATGGGACTAGCGGCCAACACCGGGGAGCTGTTTTTT. Full variable domain (missing parts from reference TRBV18 and TRBJ2-2): NAGVMQNPRHLVRRRGQEARLRCSPMKGHSHVYWYRQLPEEGLKFMVYLQKENIIDESGMPKERFSAEFPKEGPSILRIQQVVRGDSAAYFCASSPRTMGLAANTGELFFGEGSRLTVL.

The CDR3 region is CASSRQGHHGYTF. CDR3 nucleotide sequence: TGTGCCAGCAGTCGCCAGGGACATCATGGCTACACCTTC. This chain joins TRBV6-4 and TRBJ1-2; D is perhaps TRBD1 (6 bases). The CDR3 is made up of 13 amino acids. Trimming removed 5 bases at V and 6 bases at J, with 13 bases between. The germline CDR1 and CDR2 sequences are MRHNA and SNTAGT.

This clone appeared once. This rearrangement joins TRBV30 to TRBJ1-2; 7 nucleotides match TRBD1. The germline V gene has CDR1 GTSNPN and CDR2 SVGIG (reference sequence). The V segment lost 0 bases and the J segment 4 bases; nucleotides outside the gene matches: 8. This CDR3 comprises 15 residues. As DNA, the CDR3 is TGTGCCTGGAGTGTACTAGGGGGCGCCGGCTATGGCTACACCTTC. Amino acids: CAWSVLGGAGYGYTF.

A remark on this clone: Germline and junction disagree at one end, which may indicate a read error. V usage is TRBV7-9 and J usage is TRBJ1-4, with D maybe TRBD1 (5 bases). This CDR3 is 13 amino acids long. From germline, CDR1 is SEHNR and CDR2 FQNEAQ (reference sequence). The CDR3 bases are TGTGCCAGCAGCTCACCGCGGGGCGATGAGTTTCGATTT. Translating gives CASSSPRGDEFRF.

The chain has TRBV11-2 and TRBJ1-1, with no clear D. The V end was cut by 4 bases, the J end by 1 base, with 7 bases between. The CDR3 length is 13 residues. Germline CDR1 and CDR2: SGHAT and FQNNGV. This chain's CDR3 is CASSSLSNTEAFF. The CDR3 nucleotides read TGTGCCAGCAGCTCTCTATCGAACACTGAAGCTTTCTTT. Drawing the rest from reference TRBV11-2 and TRBJ1-1, the complete variable domain is EAGVAQSPRYKIIEKRQSVAFWCNPISGHATLYWYQQILGQGPKLLIQFQNNGVVDDSQLPKDRFSAERLKGVDSTLKIQPAKLEDSAVYLCASSSLSNTEAFFGQGTRLTVV.

The chain has TRBV19 and TRBJ2-7, with D possibly matching TRBD1 (5 bases). Trimming stripped 10 bases from V and 0 bases from J, with 13 bases between. The CDR3 has 13 amino acids. Germline V gives CDR1 LNHDA, CDR2 SQIVND (reference sequence). The chain's CDR3 is CATKGQASYEQYF. The CDR3 nucleotides are TGTGCCACTAAGGGGCAGGCCTCCTACGAGCAGTACTTC.

This rearrangement joins TRBV29-1 to TRBJ2-1; no firm D call. The germline V and J ends were trimmed by 1 base and 0 bases, with 13 bases remaining between them. Germline V gene lookup returns CDR1 SQVTM and CDR2 ANQGSEA. There are 16 residues in the CDR3. CDR3 region: CSVEGSRRSSYNEQFF. The CDR3 region has the DNA TGCAGCGTTGAAGGATCGCGGCGAAGCTCCTACAATGAGCAGTTCTTC.